These 6 T cell receptor beta chains were sequenced from one sample in a study of T cells in women clearing cervical HPV infection. Assay used: immunoSEQ multiplex PCR; TCRdb lists only in-frame clones, some missing. The listing contains about 19,000 clones. The sample taken for sequencing was blood buffy coat. The receptors shown here come from a woman aged 18 to 75 with a cervical HPV16 infection that either progressed to CIN3+ or cleared (not recorded which).

As to this clone: The CDR3 end lies 3 residues beyond the end of the read and is filled in from the germline J gene. The rearrangement joins TRBV2 to TRBJ1-5; D might be TRBD1 (5 bases). Germline assignment: CDR1 SNHLY and CDR2 FYNNEI. V was trimmed by 1 base and J by 5 bases, leaving 12 bases between them. The CDR3 spans 15 residues. CDR3 bases read: TGTGCCAGCAGTGAAGGGCAGGGTGCGTATCAGCCC. This encodes CASSEGQGAYQP. The CDR3 as a whole reads CASSEGQGAYQPQHF. The full variable domain, completed using reference TRBV2 and TRBJ1-5, is EPEVTQTPSHQVTQMGQEVILRCVPISNHLYFYWYRQILGQKVEFLVSFYNNEISEKSEIFDDQFSVERPDGSNFTLKIRSTKLEDSAMYFCASSEGQGAYQPQHFGDGTRLSIL.

Comments on this clone: The read stops 3 residues short of the end of the CDR3; the missing end is completed from the germline J gene. The chain employs TRBV5-1 and TRBJ2-3; D perhaps matches TRBD2 (6 bases). Germline values: CDR1 SGHRS, CDR2 YFSETQ. Trimming removed 5 bases at V and 2 bases at J, with 15 bases between. This CDR3 has 15 amino acids. The CDR3 bases that were read are TGCGCCAGCAGTGAGGCTAGCGTGACCACAGATACG. It translates to CASSEASVTTDT. The entire CDR3 protein reads CASSEASVTTDTQYF. Complete variable domain (other parts from reference TRBV5-1 and TRBJ2-3): KAGVTQTPRYLIKTRGQQVTLSCSPISGHRSVSWYQQTPGQGLQFLFEYFSETQRNKGNFPGRFSGRQFSNSRSEMNVSTLELGDSALYLCASSEASVTTDTQYFGPGTRLTVL.

Notes on this clone: The read terminates 3 residues ahead of where the CDR3 ends, so the germline J gene completes it. The chain employs TRBV18 and TRBJ2-5; TRBD2 aligns across 11 bases. The CDR3 is 18 residues long. J was trimmed by 4 bases and V by 1 base; bases with no gene match: 11. CDR1 is KGHSH and CDR2 is LQKENI in the germline V gene. CDR3 protein: CASSPQSIAGGRRETQYF. The part of the CDR3 DNA that was read is TGTGCCAGCTCACCACAATCAATAGCGGGGGGGCGGCGAGAGACC.

On this clone: The sequence runs out 3 residues before the end of the CDR3; the remainder is reconstructed from the germline J gene. V and J are TRBV20-1 and TRBJ1-2; D unresolved. This CDR3 has 12 residues. CDR1 is DFQATT and CDR2 is SNEGSKA in the germline V gene (reference sequence). V was cut by 3 bases and J by 4 bases, with 9 bases left in between. The CDR3 region is CSASAGSYGYTF. The covered CDR3 bases are TGCAGTGCTAGCGCGGGCAGCTATGGC.

Worth noting for this clone: The read comes to an end 3 residues before the CDR3 does, leaving the germline J gene to fill in the end. The chain couples TRBV20-1 to TRBJ2-5; 10 positions match TRBD2. Germline-derived CDR1 and CDR2 are DFQATT and SNEGSKA (reference sequence). Losses at the gene ends were 2 bases for V and 1 base for J; bases not matched to a gene: 7. This CDR3 is built from 16 residues. The CDR3 sequence is CSARLAGARLQETQYF. The sequenced CDR3 bases are TGCAGTGCTAGACTAGCGGGGGCCCGCCTCCAAGAGACC.

Details on this clone: Sequencing ends 3 residues short of the CDR3 end; the germline J gene provides the rest. This sequence joins TRBV19 and TRBJ2-7; 7 bases are shared with TRBD1. Germline CDR1 LNHDA, CDR2 SQIVND (reference sequence). This CDR3 has 16 residues. V dropped 5 bases and J dropped 0; count of bases not matched to a gene: 10. Incomplete CDR3 DNA: TGTGCCAGTAGTGCCCGTCGGACAGGTGGCTCCTACGAG. Protein product: CASSARRTGGSYE. The whole CDR3 protein reads CASSARRTGGSYEQYF.